The 15 T cell receptor beta chains below come from one sample, sequenced in a study of T cell responses to AZD1222 COVID-19 vaccine. TCRdb's table, derived via immunoSEQ multiplex PCR, lists solely in-frame clones and lacks some. The sample has about 170,000 clones; around 90% are singletons. The sequencing here drew on peripheral blood, taken 28 days after the second AZD1222 dose. Receptors were obtained from an adult who received the AZD1222 COVID-19 vaccine.

This clone has only one observation. The J gene is TRBJ2-3, the V gene TRBV5-4; 8 bases match TRBD2. J was trimmed by 1 base and V by 4 bases; bases with no gene match: 8. Germline lookup yields CDR1 SGHNT and CDR2 YYREEE (reference sequence). The CDR3 is 16 residues long. The CDR3 loop is CASSNSGVGGTDTQYF. Here the CDR3 DNA reads TGTGCCAGCAGCAATAGCGGGGTAGGGGGCACAGATACGCAGTATTTT.

The chain combines TRBV6-5 with TRBJ2-3; TRBD2 agrees at 10 bases. This CDR3 is built from 14 residues. Germline V gene data show CDR1 as MNHEY and CDR2 as SVGAGI. The trim removed 5 bases at V and 5 bases at J, leaving 4 bases unmatched. Here the CDR3 reads CASSSGGAVDTQYF. Written as DNA, the CDR3 is TGTGCCAGCAGTAGCGGGGGGGCCGTAGATACGCAGTATTTT.

The gene calls are TRBV4-1 and TRBJ2-2; 7 bases match TRBD1. The CDR3 has 16 amino acids. The V gene end was trimmed by 2 bases and the J gene end by 1 base; junction bases not matched to a gene: 4. Germline loops: CDR1 MGHRA, CDR2 YSYEKL. CDR3 bases: TGCGCCAGCAGCCAACACCGGACAGGGAACACCGGGGAGCTGTTTTTT. Amino acids: CASSQHRTGNTGELFF.

J is TRBJ2-7 and V is TRBV7-2; D gene ambiguous. The V end was cut by 0 bases, the J end by 0 bases, with 12 bases between. Germline V gene sequence: CDR1 SGHTA, CDR2 FQGNSA. CDR3 length: 16 amino acids. The CDR3 coding sequence is TGTGCCAGCAGCTTAGCAGGTGACCCCAGCTCCTACGAGCAGTACTTC. Encoded protein: CASSLAGDPSSYEQYF.

V gene TRBV19 combines with J gene TRBJ2-7, with D possibly TRBD1 on 6 matching bases. The CDR3 has 13 residues. Germline V lookup: CDR1 LNHDA, CDR2 SQIVND (reference sequence). V was cut by 4 bases and J by 0 bases, with 7 bases left in between. CDR3 in DNA: TGTGCCAGTAGTACAGGGGCCTCCTACGAGCAGTACTTC. This codes for CASSTGASYEQYF.

The gene calls are TRBV21-1 and TRBJ1-2; the table's D call, TRBD1, was not checked against the DNA. TRBV21-1 constitutes a pseudogene. The CDR3 totals 14 residues. CDR3 in DNA: TGTGCCAGCAGCAAAGAAATCGGACAGGGATCATGTACCTTC. Translating it yields CASSKEIGQGSCTF.

The rearrangement joins TRBV5-1 to TRBJ2-3; D is tentatively TRBD1 or TRBD2 (6 bases each). Trimming removed 3 bases from V and 8 bases from J, with 19 bases in between. The CDR3 is 15 residues long. Germline CDR1 and CDR2: SGHRS and YFSETQ. The CDR3 sequence: CASSSDLGGPGTQYF. The CDR3 bases are TGCGCCAGCAGCTCTGATCTGGGGGGCCCAGGTACGCAGTATTTT.

The genes are TRBV27 and TRBJ2-1, with 9 bases lining up with TRBD2. This CDR3 contains 15 residues. Trimming at V came to 3 bases and at J to 3 bases, leaving 3 bases not matched to a gene. The germline CDR1 and CDR2 sequences are MNHEY and SMNVEV (reference sequence). The CDR3 nucleotides are TGTGCCAGCAGTTTCTTAGCGGGGGACTACAATGAGCAGTTCTTC. Its protein is CASSFLAGDYNEQFF.

In this sample, this clone turned up a few times. The chain recombines TRBV6-5 with TRBJ2-1, with a possible D match to TRBD1 (6 bases). V lost 2 bases and J lost 4, with 9 bases in between. The CDR3 contains 14 residues. Germline lookup yields CDR1 MNHEY and CDR2 SVGAGI. The CDR3 region is CASSYQGRYNEQFF. CDR3 DNA: TGTGCCAGCAGTTACCAGGGGCGTTACAATGAGCAGTTCTTC.

This clone appeared a few times. The chain combines TRBV5-3 with TRBJ2-2, with 13 nucleotides matching TRBD2. TRBV5-3 is marked as an open reading frame, function uncertain. The CDR3 length is 19 residues. J lost 4 bases, V lost 3 bases, and 12 bases had no gene match. DNA of the CDR3: TGTGCCAGAAGCTGCTTACTAGCGGGGGGGCCGCGAGGCACCGGGGAGCTGTTTTTT. It specifies CARSCLLAGGPRGTGELFF.

V gene TRBV5-8 combines with J gene TRBJ2-2; the D gene is possibly TRBD1 (6 bases). This CDR3 contains 15 residues. CDR1 and CDR2 from the germline V gene are SGHTS and YDEGEE. Trimming shortened V by 1 base and J by 4 bases, and 11 bases separated the two germline ends. CDR3 region: CASSLWGRGTGELFF. In DNA form, the CDR3 reads TGTGCCAGCAGCTTGTGGGGGCGAGGCACCGGGGAGCTGTTTTTT.

CDR3 residues: CASSWTSGGRTDTQYF. In nucleotides, the CDR3 is TGCGCCAGCAGCTGGACTAGCGGGGGCCGCACAGATACGCAGTATTTT. The chain has TRBV5-1 and TRBJ2-3, with 13 positions matching TRBD2. Germline V gene lookup returns CDR1 SGHRS and CDR2 YFSETQ. The length of the CDR3 is 16 residues. The trim removed 3 bases at V and 1 base at J, leaving 2 bases unmatched.

The V call is TRBV7-8, the J call TRBJ2-3; D gene ambiguous. Germline V CDR1 and CDR2: SGHVS, FQNEAQ. This CDR3 has 15 amino acids. V was cut by 0 bases and J by 3 bases, with 10 bases left in between. Here the CDR3 DNA reads TGTGCCAGCAGCTTAGCTAGGATTCGGACAGATACGCAGTATTTT. It translates to CASSLARIRTDTQYF.

The CDR3 sequence is CASSQVTSLEILNYGYTF. CDR3 DNA: TGTGCCAGCAGCCAAGTTACTTCACTGGAGATCCTTAACTATGGCTACACCTTC. V gene TRBV3-1 (or the pseudogene TRBV3-2) combines with J gene TRBJ1-2, with no clear D. Deletions cut 1 base from V and 1 base from J, with 19 bases between. The CDR3 spans 18 residues. Germline values: CDR1 LGHDT, CDR2 YNNKEL (reference sequence).

This sequence joins TRBV19 and TRBJ2-7; tentatively, D is TRBD2 (6 bases). Germline V CDR1 and CDR2: LNHDA, SQIVND (reference sequence). The CDR3 totals 13 residues. V lost 3 bases and J 3 bases, leaving 9 bases between the germline ends. The CDR3, as DNA: TGTGCCAGTAGTATTGGGGGGAGCTACGAGCAGTACTTC. Its protein is CASSIGGSYEQYF.